The clone carrying this T cell receptor (beta chain) was counted ten times or more. Its antigen is unidentified. The record originates from a study of CD8 T cells in ankylosing spondylitis. In making TCR beta libraries, quantitative 5'-RACE with molecular barcodes was used. TCRdb reanalysed the 5' RACE reads using MiXCR and keeps one entry per CDR3 protein. The table includes more than 600,000 distinct CDR3 sequences, under 20% detected once. The CDR3 extends over 19 amino acids. J lost 8 bases, V lost 5 bases, and 22 bases had no gene match. Germline CDR1 is MNHEY and CDR2 is SMNVEV (reference sequence). Study-level findings and limits: Previous work reported some of these motif variants in the synovial fluid and blood of reactive arthritis. In peripheral blood, disease-linked CD8+ clones occurred at relatively low frequencies. Blood of patients with ankylosing spondylitis appeared to be characterized by a TCR beta motif of several highly homologous variants. Reportedly, significant enrichment of disease-linked clones occurred in matched ankylosing spondylitis synovial fluid.

The sequencing sample was made of blood, either unsorted or a sorted T cell fraction (not recorded which). The chain uses TRBV27 and TRBJ2-1; 9 bases align to TRBD1. This sequence was found in a male donor with ankylosing spondylitis. CDR3 nucleotide sequence: TGTGCCAGCAGTCCCGACTTACAACTCCTCGGGACAGGGTGGGATGAGCAGTTCTTC. It is translated as CASSPDLQLLGTGWDEQFF.